These 31 T cell receptor beta chains came from one sample sequenced in a study of shared clonotypes between healthy human individuals. Assay: immunoSEQ multiplex PCR; the TCRdb copy retains only in-frame clones and omits some. The sample lists about 980,000 clones, more than 75% occurring once. The material sequenced was memory CD4+ T cells sorted from blood. As for subset: CD45RA-negative fraction. The receptors originated from a young man in good health.

The V and J genes are TRBV7-2 and TRBJ1-1; TRBD1 agrees at 12 bases. Trimming removed 3 bases from V and 5 bases from J; junction bases left unmatched: 4. CDR1 and CDR2 (germline): SGHTA, FQGNSA. The CDR3 is 15 residues long. This CDR3 is CASSLGQGASTEAFF. The CDR3 nucleotides read TGTGCCAGCAGCTTGGGACAGGGGGCTTCAACTGAAGCTTTCTTT.

V is TRBV6-6 and J is TRBJ2-3; 9 positions agree with TRBD2. Germline V gene lookup returns CDR1 MNHNY and CDR2 SVGAGI (reference sequence). Trimming at V came to 6 bases and at J to 1 base, leaving 2 bases not matched to a gene. CDR3 length: 14 amino acids. CDR3 bases: TGTGCCAGCAGCAGACTAGCGGGCACAGATACGCAGTATTTT. It is translated as CASSRLAGTDTQYF.

The rearrangement links TRBV6-5 to TRBJ1-1; D perhaps matches TRBD1 (5 bases). CDR3 size: 14 residues. V was pared by 0 bases and J by 5 bases, with 10 bases between. The germline CDR1 and CDR2 sequences are MNHEY and SVGAGI. CDR3 DNA: TGTGCCAGCAGTTACTCGATGGGGGATACTGAAGCTTTCTTT. Encoded protein: CASSYSMGDTEAFF.

The chain couples TRBV5-1 to TRBJ1-3; TRBD1 agrees at 8 bases. CDR3 length equals 16 residues. Germline lookup yields CDR1 SGHRS and CDR2 YFSETQ. J lost 2 bases, V lost 4 bases, and 8 bases had no gene match. CDR3: CASSPGTGAAGNTIYF. The CDR3 DNA reads TGCGCCAGCAGCCCCGGGACAGGAGCGGCTGGAAACACCATATATTTT.

V is TRBV7-6 and J is TRBJ1-5; D not certain. Germline V gene data show CDR1 as SGHVS and CDR2 as FNYEAQ. V was clipped by 5 bases and J by 2 bases, with 13 bases between them. This CDR3 is 15 amino acids long. Here the CDR3 reads CASSTSWEGNQPQHF. CDR3 DNA sequence: TGTGCCAGCAGCACAAGCTGGGAGGGCAATCAGCCCCAGCATTTT.

J is TRBJ1-3 and V is TRBV6-5; D not certain. Trimming took 5 bases from V and 0 from J, leaving 8 bases between them. This CDR3 has 14 residues. Germline CDR1 is MNHEY and CDR2 is SVGAGI. The CDR3 DNA sequence: TGTGCCAGCAGTGACGTGAGCTCTGGAAACACCATATATTTT. Its translation is CASSDVSSGNTIYF.

The V gene is TRBV19, the J gene TRBJ2-1; D is possibly TRBD2 (5 bases). Per the germline V gene, CDR1 is LNHDA and CDR2 is SQIVND (reference sequence). The CDR3 consists of 14 residues. V lost 8 bases and J lost 0, with 11 bases in between. DNA of the CDR3: TGTGCCAGTTTGGGTGGGAGCTCCTACAATGAGCAGTTCTTC. This translates into CASLGGSSYNEQFF. Full variable domain (missing parts from reference TRBV19 and TRBJ2-1): DGGITQSPKYLFRKEGQNVTLSCEQNLNHDAMYWYRQDPGQGLRLIYYSQIVNDFQKGDIAEGYSVSREKKESFPLTVTSAQKNPTAFYLCASLGGSSYNEQFFGPGTRLTVL.

The V gene is TRBV7-9, the J gene TRBJ2-2; the D gene is possibly TRBD2 (5 bases). V lost 5 bases and J 6 bases, leaving 7 bases between the germline ends. The germline V gene has CDR1 SEHNR and CDR2 FQNEAQ (reference sequence). The CDR3 runs 12 residues. The CDR3 is CASSQAAGELFF. The DNA of the CDR3 is TGTGCCAGCAGCCAAGCGGCCGGGGAGCTGTTTTTT.

The gene calls are TRBV5-8 and TRBJ1-1, with unresolved D. V lost 0 bases and J lost 2, with 5 bases in between. CDR1 and CDR2 from the germline V gene are SGHTS and YDEGEE. The CDR3 runs 13 residues. The DNA of the CDR3 is TGTGCCAGCAGCTTGGACCCTAACACTGAAGCTTTCTTT. Protein: CASSLDPNTEAFF. Full variable domain (outside the CDR3, taken from reference TRBV5-8 and TRBJ1-1): EAGVTQSPTHLIKTRGQQATLRCSPISGHTSVYWYQQALGLGLQFLLWYDEGEERNRGNFPPRFSGRQFPNYSSELNVNALELEDSALYLCASSLDPNTEAFFGQGTRLTVV.

This clone was detected ten times or more. V and J are TRBV10-3 and TRBJ2-6, with D possibly TRBD2 on 5 matching bases. CDR1 ENHRY and CDR2 SYGVKD come from the germline V gene. The CDR3 runs 14 residues. The V gene lost 8 bases and the J gene lost 0 bases, with 8 bases spanning the gap. CDR3 DNA: TGTGCCATCCCCGGGGACTCTGGGGCCAACGTCCTGACTTTC. This encodes CAIPGDSGANVLTF.

The V gene is TRBV5-1, the J gene TRBJ1-5; D perhaps matches TRBD1 (5 bases). The CDR3 runs to 15 residues. With 3 bases removed from V and 1 base from J, the gap between germline ends came to 11 bases. The V gene's germline CDR1 is SGHRS and CDR2 YFSETQ. The CDR3 loop is CASSWDGASNQPQHF. CDR3 nucleotide sequence: TGCGCCAGCAGCTGGGATGGGGCAAGCAATCAGCCCCAGCATTTT.

The CDR3 spells CASRGLAITGELFF. The CDR3 coding sequence is TGTGCCAGCAGGGGACTAGCGATAACCGGGGAGCTGTTTTTT. The genes are TRBV2 and TRBJ2-2; 10 bases are a match to TRBD2. Germline CDR1 reads SNHLY; CDR2 reads FYNNEI. This CDR3 is 14 amino acids long. J gave up 5 bases and V 6 bases, and 3 bases lay outside the gene matches.

The chain employs TRBV18 and TRBJ1-1; D unresolved. Trimming removed 2 bases at V and 0 bases at J, with 13 bases between. Germline V gives CDR1 KGHSH, CDR2 LQKENI. The CDR3 sequence is 16 residues long. The CDR3 region is CASSPTDIGLNTEAFF. The CDR3 nucleotides are TGTGCCAGCTCACCAACAGACATAGGATTGAACACTGAAGCTTTCTTT. Full variable domain (rest looked up from reference TRBV18 and TRBJ1-1): NAGVMQNPRHLVRRRGQEARLRCSPMKGHSHVYWYRQLPEEGLKFMVYLQKENIIDESGMPKERFSAEFPKEGPSILRIQQVVRGDSAAYFCASSPTDIGLNTEAFFGQGTRLTVV.

The chain carries TRBV5-5 and TRBJ1-5; D perhaps matches TRBD1 (5 bases). CDR1 SGHKS and CDR2 YYEKEE come from the germline V gene (reference sequence). This CDR3 spans 15 amino acids. Trimming took 1 base from V and 6 from J, leaving 14 bases between them. CDR3 in DNA: TGTGCCAGCAGCTTGTTGGGAGGGGTAAGTCAGCCCCAGCATTTT. It yields the protein CASSLLGGVSQPQHF.

A remark on this clone: Other DNA variants within this sample encode the same CDR3. V gene TRBV6-5 combines with J gene TRBJ2-1; 14 nucleotides align to TRBD2. Trimming took 4 bases from V and 4 from J; bases not matched to a gene: 3. CDR3 size: 16 residues. Germline V gene data show CDR1 as MNHEY and CDR2 as SVGAGI. The DNA of the CDR3 is TGTGCCAGCAGTTCCCGACTAGCGGGGGGGTACAATGAGCAGTTCTTC. This gives the protein CASSSRLAGGYNEQFF.

The table lists this clone with a few counts. This sequence joins TRBV19 and TRBJ1-2; D is uncertain. Looked up from germline, CDR1 is LNHDA and CDR2 is SQIVND (reference sequence). This CDR3 is 12 amino acids long. V lost 9 bases and J lost 2, with 10 bases in between. CDR3 in amino acids: CASHMGNYGYTF. The CDR3 region has the DNA TGTGCCAGCCACATGGGGAACTATGGCTACACCTTC.

This chain uses TRBV10-2 with TRBJ1-2, with D possibly matching TRBD1 (5 bases). V lost 10 bases and J lost 7, with 19 bases in between. The CDR3 consists of 13 residues. Germline lookup yields CDR1 WSHSY and CDR2 SAAADI. The CDR3 sequence: CATIITGTSGYTF. The CDR3 DNA reads TGCGCCACCATCATAACCGGGACGAGTGGCTACACCTTC.

V gene TRBV18 combines with J gene TRBJ2-7, with D perhaps being TRBD1 or TRBD2 (5 bases each). The germline V gene encodes CDR1 KGHSH and CDR2 LQKENI. V dropped 1 base and J dropped 3 bases, with 10 bases sitting between them. This CDR3 comprises 14 residues. The CDR3 sequence is CASSPRGVDYEQYF. CDR3 bases: TGTGCCAGCTCACCACGAGGGGTGGACTACGAGCAGTACTTC. Full variable domain (missing parts from reference TRBV18 and TRBJ2-7): NAGVMQNPRHLVRRRGQEARLRCSPMKGHSHVYWYRQLPEEGLKFMVYLQKENIIDESGMPKERFSAEFPKEGPSILRIQQVVRGDSAAYFCASSPRGVDYEQYFGPGTRLTVT.

This clone was recorded at least ten times. V is TRBV15 and J is TRBJ2-3; 11 bases are shared with TRBD2. V lost 0 bases and J lost 8; bases outside the gene matches: 7. This CDR3 has 16 residues. The germline gives CDR1 LNHNV, CDR2 YYDKDF (reference sequence). The CDR3 here is CATSRDHTSGSVTQYF. CDR3 nucleotides: TGTGCCACCAGCAGAGATCACACTAGCGGGAGTGTTACGCAGTATTTT.

This clone was picked up many times. This chain links TRBV11-2 with TRBJ2-7; the match to TRBD2 covers 7 bases. Germline trimming cut 0 bases from V and 5 bases from J; bases unmatched to any gene: 7. Germline CDR1 is SGHAT and CDR2 is FQNNGV. CDR3 length: 15 residues. CDR3 region: CASSLDWASGNEQYF. The DNA for the CDR3 is TGTGCCAGCAGCTTAGATTGGGCTAGCGGCAACGAGCAGTACTTC.

For this clone: This CDR3 is also generated by other DNA sequences in the sample. This rearrangement joins TRBV30 to TRBJ2-5; TRBD2 matches at 8 bases. Germline assignment: CDR1 GTSNPN and CDR2 SVGIG (reference sequence). The trim removed 5 bases at V and 1 base at J, leaving 3 bases unmatched. This CDR3 region has 13 residues. The CDR3, as DNA: TGTGCCTGGGAGCGGGGGCTCCAAGAGACCCAGTACTTC. Translated: CAWERGLQETQYF.

This clone has a single count. The chain links TRBV30 to TRBJ2-7; D call uncertain. CDR3 length: 11 amino acids. From germline, CDR1 is GTSNPN and CDR2 SVGIG (reference sequence). V was cut by 2 bases and J by 3 bases, with 5 bases left in between. The chain's CDR3 is CAWSSVYEQYF. The DNA for the CDR3 is TGTGCCTGGAGTTCAGTCTACGAGCAGTACTTC.

In DNA form, the CDR3 reads TGTGCCAGCAGCCAACTAGCGGGATCCTTCGGGGATACGCAGTATTTT. Translation: CASSQLAGSFGDTQYF. The chain links TRBV7-2 to TRBJ2-3; 10 nucleotides line up with TRBD2. The CDR3 loop spans 16 amino acids. V shed 5 bases, J shed 6 bases, and the junction held 11 bases outside the gene matches. Per the germline V gene, CDR1 is SGHTA and CDR2 is FQGNSA. Drawing the rest from reference TRBV7-2 and TRBJ2-3, the complete variable domain is GAGVSQSPSNKVTEKGKDVELRCDPISGHTALYWYRQSLGQGLEFLIYFQGNSAPDKSGLPSDRFSAERTGGSVSTLTIQRTQQEDSAVYLCASSQLAGSFGDTQYFGPGTRLTVL.

This clone was seen only a few times. The chain recombines TRBV28 with TRBJ2-5, with 11 bases matching TRBD2. This CDR3 spans 15 amino acids. Looked up from germline, CDR1 is MDHEN and CDR2 is SYDVKM. The J segment lost 7 bases and the V segment lost 5 bases, leaving 9 bases of the junction unmatched. The chain's CDR3 is CASSLSGGALGTQYF. CDR3 sequence (DNA): TGTGCCAGCAGTCTTAGCGGGGGGGCACTCGGGACCCAGTACTTC. The complete variable domain, with remaining parts taken from reference TRBV28 and TRBJ2-5, reads DVKVTQSSRYLVKRTGEKVFLECVQDMDHENMFWYRQDPGLGLRLIYFSYDVKMKEKGDIPEGYSVSREKKERFSLILESASTNQTSMYLCASSLSGGALGTQYFGPGTRLLVL.

J is TRBJ1-2 and V is TRBV6-1, with D unresolved. The CDR3 consists of 14 residues. The germline V gene encodes CDR1 MNHNS and CDR2 SASEGT. Trimming stripped 10 bases from V and 3 bases from J, with 18 bases between. The CDR3 reads CAIHRWAEHYGYTF. The CDR3 nucleotides are TGTGCCATTCACCGTTGGGCGGAGCACTATGGCTACACCTTC.

The chain combines TRBV27 with TRBJ1-2; unclear D gene. The CDR3 consists of 10 residues. Germline V lookup: CDR1 MNHEY, CDR2 SMNVEV (reference sequence). Trimming left V 6 bases short and J 13 bases short, with 12 bases between. The CDR3: CASSPIPCTF. The CDR3 DNA follows: TGTGCCAGCAGCCCAATACCCTGCACCTTC.

The rearrangement uses TRBV4-1 and TRBJ2-1, with D possibly called TRBD1 or TRBD2 (6 bases each). Trimming removed 4 bases from V and 5 bases from J, with 21 bases in between. This CDR3 comprises 17 residues. Per the germline V gene, CDR1 is MGHRA and CDR2 is YSYEKL. The CDR3 coding sequence is TGCGCCAGCAGCCGCCCGGCGAGAGGAGGGGGGCACAATGAGCAGTTCTTC. The encoded protein is CASSRPARGGGHNEQFF.

V gene TRBV13 combines with J gene TRBJ2-1; 12 nucleotides agree with TRBD2. The CDR3 runs to 17 residues. The germline CDR1 and CDR2 sequences are PRHDT and FYEKMQ (reference sequence). V lost 5 bases to trimming and J lost 4 bases; unmatched junction nucleotides: 9. CDR3 sequence reads: CASSQTGTSGGYNEQFF. The CDR3 nucleotides read TGTGCCAGCAGCCAAACTGGTACTAGCGGGGGGTACAATGAGCAGTTCTTC. Full variable domain (missing parts from reference TRBV13 and TRBJ2-1): AAGVIQSPRHLIKEKRETATLKCYPIPRHDTVYWYQQGPGQDPQFLISFYEKMQSDKGSIPDRFSAQQFSDYHSELNMSSLELGDSALYFCASSQTGTSGGYNEQFFGPGTRLTVL.

The chain recombines TRBV6-6 with TRBJ2-1; TRBD2 might be the D (6 bases). The CDR3 covers 16 residues. Trimming left V 8 bases short and J 4 bases short, with 21 bases between. Germline V gene data show CDR1 as MNHNY and CDR2 as SVGAGI (reference sequence). CDR3 amino acids: CASGWGLAGPYNEQFF. DNA for the CDR3: TGTGCCAGCGGGTGGGGCCTTGCGGGACCTTACAATGAGCAGTTCTTC.

This clone has a single count. The V and J genes are TRBV11-2 and TRBJ1-3; D is unclear. CDR3 length equals 15 residues. Germline CDR1 SGHAT, CDR2 FQNNGV. V gave up 3 bases and J gave up 1 base, with 10 bases separating them. CDR3 coding DNA: TGTGCCAGCAGCTTTCTAGATCGTTCTGGAAACACCATATATTTT. It yields the protein CASSFLDRSGNTIYF.

The genes are TRBV5-6 and TRBJ2-1; D ambiguous. Per germline, CDR1 SGHDT and CDR2 YYEEEE. This CDR3 spans 12 amino acids. The ends were cut back, 2 bases at V and 5 bases at J, with 5 bases in the middle. CDR3 in amino acids: CASSFNHNEQFF. CDR3 DNA: TGTGCCAGCAGCTTCAACCACAATGAGCAGTTCTTC.